These 8 T cell receptor beta chains came from one sample sequenced in a study of T-cell reconstitution after alpha-beta-depleted transplantation in children. Preparation of the TCRbeta library was carried out with unique molecular identifiers. From the PCR reads, TCRdb called clonotypes with MiXCR, one entry per CDR3 protein. The table includes 490,000 or so distinct CDR3 sequences, about 12% detected once. The sequencing here drew on PBMCs from the stem cell graft donor, taken from the stem cell graft. All receptors derive from a human donor who donated a stem cell graft to a child with combined immunodeficiency.

The table lists this clonotype with a few counts. This chain links TRBV24-1 with TRBJ2-1; perhaps TRBD2 as D (6 bases). V lost 4 bases to trimming and J lost 0 bases, with 27 bases between them. Germline values: CDR1 KGHDR, CDR2 SFDVKD. The length of the CDR3 is 21 residues. CDR3 residues: CATSDLSREKEIVSSYNEQFF. For the CDR3, the DNA is TGTGCCACCAGTGACCTTTCCCGGGAGAAGGAGATAGTTTCCTCCTACAATGAGCAGTTCTTC.

In its sample, this clonotype was seen a few times. The V and J genes are TRBV7-2 and TRBJ2-2, with 9 bases matching TRBD2. The length of the CDR3 is 16 residues. The germline V gene has CDR1 SGHTA and CDR2 FQGNSA. The junction had 9 bases not matched to a gene; V was cut back by 5 bases and J by 5 bases. The CDR3 DNA reads as TGTGCCAGCAGCCCAGGGGGAGCGGGGGGAACCGGGGAGCTGTTTTTT. It is translated as CASSPGGAGGTGELFF.

This clonotype appeared a few times. The V call is TRBV7-4, the J call TRBJ2-7; TRBD1 matches 7 bases. The germline gives CDR1 SGHVT, CDR2 SQSDAQ. The length of the CDR3 is 15 residues. V lost 4 bases, J lost 2 bases, and 8 bases stayed unmatched. The CDR3 region is CASSSTGTEPYEQYF. CDR3 coding DNA: TGTGCCAGCAGCTCAACCGGGACAGAACCCTACGAGCAGTACTTC.

This clonotype showed up just a few times. This chain joins TRBV29-1 and TRBJ2-7, with 10 bases that match TRBD2. The junction had 3 bases not matched to a gene; V was cut back by 5 bases and J by 2 bases. In germline, CDR1 is SQVTM, CDR2 ANQGSEA. CDR3 length: 13 amino acids. CDR3 nucleotides: TGCAGCGTTAGTACTAGCGGGGCCTACGAGCAGTACTTC. It codes for CSVSTSGAYEQYF.

This chain joins TRBV3-1 and TRBJ1-3, with no clear D. The V end lost 4 bases, the J end lost 4 bases, and 11 bases lay between the germline ends. Per germline, CDR1 LGHDT and CDR2 YNNKEL (reference sequence). The CDR3 spans 14 residues. This CDR3 is CASSLGLDGNTIYF. Written as DNA, the CDR3 is TGTGCCAGCAGCCTAGGTTTGGACGGAAACACCATATATTTT.

In its sample, this clonotype was seen a few times. This sequence joins TRBV7-2 and TRBJ1-2, with D possibly TRBD1 on 6 matching bases. Germline V CDR1 and CDR2: SGHTA, FQGNSA. V was cut by 0 bases and J by 2 bases, with 16 bases left in between. The CDR3 totals 17 residues. DNA for the CDR3: TGTGCCAGCAGCTTAGCCGGGATGGGGGGGCGGAACTATGGCTACACCTTC. It yields the protein CASSLAGMGGRNYGYTF.

This clonotype was counted ten times or more. This chain joins TRBV4-3 and TRBJ1-2, with TRBD1 identical over 7 bases. Germline assignment: CDR1 LGHNA and CDR2 YSLEER. This CDR3 is built from 14 residues. The ends lost 1 base at V and 5 bases at J; junction bases unmatched: 4. The CDR3 loop reads CASSQGPRGYGYTF. The DNA for the CDR3 is TGCGCCAGCAGCCAAGGGCCCAGGGGGTATGGCTACACCTTC.

This clonotype was recorded many times. J is TRBJ2-7 and V is TRBV6-2 or TRBV6-3, with a weak D call TRBD1 (5 bases). This CDR3 contains 13 residues. Trimming shortened V by 5 bases and J by 2 bases, and 10 bases separated the two germline ends. The V gene's germline CDR1 is MNHEY and CDR2 SVGEGT. The CDR3 DNA sequence: TGTGCCAGCAGTCGGACACATACCTACGAGCAGTACTTC. Translation: CASSRTHTYEQYF.